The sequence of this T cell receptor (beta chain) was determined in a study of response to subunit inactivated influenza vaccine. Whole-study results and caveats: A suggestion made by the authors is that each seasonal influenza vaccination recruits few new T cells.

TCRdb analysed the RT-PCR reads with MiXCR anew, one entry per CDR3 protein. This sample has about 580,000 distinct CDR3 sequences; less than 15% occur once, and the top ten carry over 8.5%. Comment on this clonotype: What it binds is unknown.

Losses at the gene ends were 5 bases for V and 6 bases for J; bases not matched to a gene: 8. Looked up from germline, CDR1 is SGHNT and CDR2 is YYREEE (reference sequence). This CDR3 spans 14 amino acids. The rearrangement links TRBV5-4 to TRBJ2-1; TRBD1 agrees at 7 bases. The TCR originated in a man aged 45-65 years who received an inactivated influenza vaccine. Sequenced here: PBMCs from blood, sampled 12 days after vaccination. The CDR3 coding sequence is TGTGCCAGCAGTACCACGGGACAGCGCAATGAGCAGTTCTTC. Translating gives CASSTTGQRNEQFF.